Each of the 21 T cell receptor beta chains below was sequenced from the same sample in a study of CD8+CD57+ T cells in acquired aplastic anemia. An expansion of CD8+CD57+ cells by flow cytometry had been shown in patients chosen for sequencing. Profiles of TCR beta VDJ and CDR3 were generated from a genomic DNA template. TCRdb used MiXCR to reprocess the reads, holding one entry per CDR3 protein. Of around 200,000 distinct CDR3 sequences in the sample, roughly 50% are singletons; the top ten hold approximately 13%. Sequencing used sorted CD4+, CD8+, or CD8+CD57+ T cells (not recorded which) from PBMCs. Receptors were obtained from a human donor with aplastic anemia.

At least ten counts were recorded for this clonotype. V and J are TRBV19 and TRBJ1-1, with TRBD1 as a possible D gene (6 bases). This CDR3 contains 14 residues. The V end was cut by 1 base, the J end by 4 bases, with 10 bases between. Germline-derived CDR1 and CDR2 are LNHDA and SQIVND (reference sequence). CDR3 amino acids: CASSIGKGGTEAFF. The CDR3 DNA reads TGTGCCAGTAGTATAGGCAAAGGGGGCACTGAAGCTTTCTTT.

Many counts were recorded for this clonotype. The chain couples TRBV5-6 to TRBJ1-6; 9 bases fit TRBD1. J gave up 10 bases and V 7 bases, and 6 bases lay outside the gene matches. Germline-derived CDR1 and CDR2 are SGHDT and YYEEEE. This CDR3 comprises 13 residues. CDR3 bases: TGTGCCAGCGGGGACAGGGTCGAGTCACCCCTCCACTTT. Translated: CASGDRVESPLHF.

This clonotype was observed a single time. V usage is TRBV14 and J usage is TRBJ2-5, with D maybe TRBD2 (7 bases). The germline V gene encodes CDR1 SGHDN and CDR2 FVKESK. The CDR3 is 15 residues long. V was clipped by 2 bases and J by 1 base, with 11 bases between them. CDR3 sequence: CASSQKGGGQETQYF. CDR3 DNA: TGTGCCAGCAGCCAAAAGGGGGGGGGCCAAGAGACCCAGTACTTC.

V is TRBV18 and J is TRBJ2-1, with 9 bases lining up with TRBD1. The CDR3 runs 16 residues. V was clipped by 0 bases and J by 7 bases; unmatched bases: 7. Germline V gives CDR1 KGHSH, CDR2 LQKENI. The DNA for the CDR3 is TGTGCCAGCTCACCACCCGCAACAGGGGGCTTGAATGAGCAGTTCTTC. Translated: CASSPPATGGLNEQFF. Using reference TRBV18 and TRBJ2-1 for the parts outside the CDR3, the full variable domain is NAGVMQNPRHLVRRRGQEARLRCSPMKGHSHVYWYRQLPEEGLKFMVYLQKENIIDESGMPKERFSAEFPKEGPSILRIQQVVRGDSAAYFCASSPPATGGLNEQFFGPGTRLTVL.

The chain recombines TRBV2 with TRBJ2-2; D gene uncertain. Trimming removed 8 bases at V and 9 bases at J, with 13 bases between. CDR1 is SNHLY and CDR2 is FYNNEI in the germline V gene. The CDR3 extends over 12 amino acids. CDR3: CASSWGGRELFF. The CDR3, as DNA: TGTGCCAGCTCATGGGGTGGCAGGGAGCTGTTTTTT.

As DNA, the CDR3 is TGCAGTGCGCTAGTGGAGACCCAGTACTTC. It codes for CSALVETQYF. This chain joins TRBV20-1 and TRBJ2-5, with D hard to call. V gave up 6 bases and J gave up 5 bases, with 7 bases separating them. This CDR3 is 10 amino acids long. Germline lookup yields CDR1 DFQATT and CDR2 SNEGSKA (reference sequence).

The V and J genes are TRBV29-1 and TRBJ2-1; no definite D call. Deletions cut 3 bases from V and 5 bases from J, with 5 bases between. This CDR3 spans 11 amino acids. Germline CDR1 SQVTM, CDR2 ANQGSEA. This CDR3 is CSVERNNEQFF. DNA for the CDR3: TGCAGCGTTGAGAGGAACAATGAGCAGTTCTTC.

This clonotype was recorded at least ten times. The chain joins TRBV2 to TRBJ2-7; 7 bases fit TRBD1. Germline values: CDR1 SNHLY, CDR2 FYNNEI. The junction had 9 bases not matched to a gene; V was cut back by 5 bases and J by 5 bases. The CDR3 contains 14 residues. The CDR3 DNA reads TGTGCCAGCAGTCGAACAACAGGGACAGACGAGCAGTACTTC. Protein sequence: CASSRTTGTDEQYF.

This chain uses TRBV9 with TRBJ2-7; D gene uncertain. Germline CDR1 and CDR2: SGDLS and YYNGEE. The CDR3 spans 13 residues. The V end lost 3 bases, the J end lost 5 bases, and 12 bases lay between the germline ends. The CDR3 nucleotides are TGTGCCAGCAGCGAAACCGTAAGGCACGAGCAGTACTTC. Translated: CASSETVRHEQYF. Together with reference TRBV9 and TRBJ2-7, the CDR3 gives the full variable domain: DSGVTQTPKHLITATGQRVTLRCSPRSGDLSVYWYQQSLDQGLQFLIQYYNGEERAKGNILERFSAQQFPDLHSELNLSSLELGDSALYFCASSETVRHEQYFGPGTRLTVT.

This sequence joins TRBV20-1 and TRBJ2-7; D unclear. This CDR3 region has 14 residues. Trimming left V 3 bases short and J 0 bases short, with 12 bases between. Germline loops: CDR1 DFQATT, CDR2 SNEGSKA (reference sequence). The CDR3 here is CSARGVDFSYEQYF. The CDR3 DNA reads TGCAGTGCTAGGGGCGTCGATTTCTCCTACGAGCAGTACTTC.

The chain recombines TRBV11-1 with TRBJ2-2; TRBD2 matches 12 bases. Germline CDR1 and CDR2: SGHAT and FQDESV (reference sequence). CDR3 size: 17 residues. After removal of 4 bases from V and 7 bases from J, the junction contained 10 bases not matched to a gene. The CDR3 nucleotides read TGTGCCAGCAGCTCCCTAGCGGGGGGGCCGTTGAGCGGGGAGCTGTTTTTT. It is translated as CASSSLAGGPLSGELFF.

CDR3 residues: CSVGQSGCEQYF. For the CDR3, the DNA is TGCAGCGTGGGGCAAAGCGGCTGCGAGCAGTACTTC. The rearrangement uses TRBV29-1 and TRBJ2-7; D is possibly TRBD1 or TRBD2 (5 bases each). With 6 bases removed from V and 6 bases from J, the gap between germline ends came to 15 bases. The germline CDR1 and CDR2 sequences are SQVTM and ANQGSEA. The CDR3 totals 12 residues.

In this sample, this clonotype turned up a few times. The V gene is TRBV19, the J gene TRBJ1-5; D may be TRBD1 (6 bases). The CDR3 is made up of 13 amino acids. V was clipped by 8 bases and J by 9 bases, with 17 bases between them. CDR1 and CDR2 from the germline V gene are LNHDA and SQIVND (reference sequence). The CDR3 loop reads CASQRGRGRPQHF. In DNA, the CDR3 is TGTGCCAGTCAGAGGGGGAGGGGCCGGCCCCAGCATTTT.

CDR3 protein: CASSPALGTALAKNIQYF. The CDR3 nucleotides read TGTGCCAGCAGCCCCGCTTTAGGGACAGCACTAGCCAAAAACATTCAGTACTTC. The rearrangement links TRBV11-1 to TRBJ2-4, with TRBD1 matching over 7 bases. The CDR3 has 18 residues. Germline values: CDR1 SGHAT, CDR2 FQDESV (reference sequence). The V and J ends lost 5 bases and 0 bases, in that order; junction bases with no gene match: 13.

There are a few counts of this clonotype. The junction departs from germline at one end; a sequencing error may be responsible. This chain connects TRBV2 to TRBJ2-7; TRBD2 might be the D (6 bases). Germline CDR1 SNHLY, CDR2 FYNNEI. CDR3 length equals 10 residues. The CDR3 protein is CASSEISGHF. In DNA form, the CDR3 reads TGTGCCAGCAGTGAAATTAGCGGCCACTTC.

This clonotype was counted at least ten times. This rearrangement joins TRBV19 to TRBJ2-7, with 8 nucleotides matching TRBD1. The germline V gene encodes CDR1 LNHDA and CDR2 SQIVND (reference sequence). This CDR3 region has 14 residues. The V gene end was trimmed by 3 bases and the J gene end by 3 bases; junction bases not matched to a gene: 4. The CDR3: CASSISGTGYEQYF. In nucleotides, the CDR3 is TGTGCCAGTAGTATTTCGGGGACAGGCTACGAGCAGTACTTC.

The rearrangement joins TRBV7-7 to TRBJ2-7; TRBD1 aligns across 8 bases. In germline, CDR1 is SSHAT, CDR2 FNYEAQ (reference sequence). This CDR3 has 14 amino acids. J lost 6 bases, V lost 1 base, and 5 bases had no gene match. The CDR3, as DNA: TGTGCCAGCAGCTTAGGACAGGGGACCCTCGAGCAGTACTTC. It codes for CASSLGQGTLEQYF. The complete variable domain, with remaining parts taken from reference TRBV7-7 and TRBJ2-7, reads GAGVSQSPRYKVTKRGQDVTLRCDPISSHATLYWYQQALGQGPEFLTYFNYEAQPDKSGLPSDRFSAERPEGSISTLTIQRTEQRDSAMYRCASSLGQGTLEQYFGPGTRLTVT.

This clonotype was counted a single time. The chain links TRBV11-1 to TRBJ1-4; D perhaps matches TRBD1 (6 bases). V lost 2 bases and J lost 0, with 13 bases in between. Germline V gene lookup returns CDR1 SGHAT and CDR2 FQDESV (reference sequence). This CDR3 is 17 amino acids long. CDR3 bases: TGTGCCAGCAGCTTACCCCCCCGGGACACAACTAATGAAAAACTGTTTTTT. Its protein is CASSLPPRDTTNEKLFF. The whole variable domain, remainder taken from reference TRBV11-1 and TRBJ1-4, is EAEVAQSPRYKITEKSQAVAFWCDPISGHATLYWYRQILGQGPELLVQFQDESVVDDSQLPKDRFSAERLKGVDSTLKIQPAELGDSAMYLCASSLPPRDTTNEKLFFGSGTQLSVL.

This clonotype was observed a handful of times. CDR3 sequence reads: CASSAGTGVSEKLFF. The CDR3 DNA is TGTGCCAGTAGTGCCGGGACAGGAGTATCTGAAAAACTGTTTTTT. The V and J genes are TRBV19 and TRBJ1-4; 8 positions agree with TRBD1. Looked up from germline, CDR1 is LNHDA and CDR2 is SQIVND (reference sequence). With V trimmed by 5 bases and J by 7 bases, 9 bases remained unmatched. The CDR3 contains 15 residues.

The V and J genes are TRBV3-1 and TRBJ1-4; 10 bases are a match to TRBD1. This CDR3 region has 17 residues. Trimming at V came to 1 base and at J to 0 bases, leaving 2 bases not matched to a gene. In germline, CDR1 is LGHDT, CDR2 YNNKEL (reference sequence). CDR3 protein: CASSQGDRGATNEKLFF. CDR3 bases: TGTGCCAGCAGCCAAGGGGACAGGGGTGCAACTAATGAAAAACTGTTTTTT.

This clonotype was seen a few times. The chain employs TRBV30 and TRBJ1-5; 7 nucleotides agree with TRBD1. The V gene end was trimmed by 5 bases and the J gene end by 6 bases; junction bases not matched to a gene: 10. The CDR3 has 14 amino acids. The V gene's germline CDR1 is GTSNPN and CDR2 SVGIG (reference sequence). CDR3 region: CAWADGGGFQPQHF. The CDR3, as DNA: TGTGCCTGGGCCGACGGAGGGGGCTTTCAGCCCCAGCATTTT.